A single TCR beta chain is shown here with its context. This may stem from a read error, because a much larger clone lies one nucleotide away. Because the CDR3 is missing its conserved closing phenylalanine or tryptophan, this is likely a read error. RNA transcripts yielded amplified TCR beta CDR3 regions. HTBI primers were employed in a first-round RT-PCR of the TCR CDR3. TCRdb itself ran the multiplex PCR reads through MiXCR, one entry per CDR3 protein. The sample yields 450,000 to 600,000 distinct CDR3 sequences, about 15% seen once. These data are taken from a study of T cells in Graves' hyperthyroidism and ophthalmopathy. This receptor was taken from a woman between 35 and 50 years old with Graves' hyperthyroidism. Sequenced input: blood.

The CDR3 spells CASKGDHMNTEAFL. Written as DNA, the CDR3 is TGTGCCAGCAAAGGGGACCACATGAACACTGAAGCTTTCCTT. V is TRBV6-1 and J is TRBJ1-1; weak D call: TRBD1 (5 bases). Germline loops: CDR1 MNHNS, CDR2 SASEGT. With 7 bases removed from V and 0 bases from J, the gap between germline ends came to 12 bases. This CDR3 has 14 residues.